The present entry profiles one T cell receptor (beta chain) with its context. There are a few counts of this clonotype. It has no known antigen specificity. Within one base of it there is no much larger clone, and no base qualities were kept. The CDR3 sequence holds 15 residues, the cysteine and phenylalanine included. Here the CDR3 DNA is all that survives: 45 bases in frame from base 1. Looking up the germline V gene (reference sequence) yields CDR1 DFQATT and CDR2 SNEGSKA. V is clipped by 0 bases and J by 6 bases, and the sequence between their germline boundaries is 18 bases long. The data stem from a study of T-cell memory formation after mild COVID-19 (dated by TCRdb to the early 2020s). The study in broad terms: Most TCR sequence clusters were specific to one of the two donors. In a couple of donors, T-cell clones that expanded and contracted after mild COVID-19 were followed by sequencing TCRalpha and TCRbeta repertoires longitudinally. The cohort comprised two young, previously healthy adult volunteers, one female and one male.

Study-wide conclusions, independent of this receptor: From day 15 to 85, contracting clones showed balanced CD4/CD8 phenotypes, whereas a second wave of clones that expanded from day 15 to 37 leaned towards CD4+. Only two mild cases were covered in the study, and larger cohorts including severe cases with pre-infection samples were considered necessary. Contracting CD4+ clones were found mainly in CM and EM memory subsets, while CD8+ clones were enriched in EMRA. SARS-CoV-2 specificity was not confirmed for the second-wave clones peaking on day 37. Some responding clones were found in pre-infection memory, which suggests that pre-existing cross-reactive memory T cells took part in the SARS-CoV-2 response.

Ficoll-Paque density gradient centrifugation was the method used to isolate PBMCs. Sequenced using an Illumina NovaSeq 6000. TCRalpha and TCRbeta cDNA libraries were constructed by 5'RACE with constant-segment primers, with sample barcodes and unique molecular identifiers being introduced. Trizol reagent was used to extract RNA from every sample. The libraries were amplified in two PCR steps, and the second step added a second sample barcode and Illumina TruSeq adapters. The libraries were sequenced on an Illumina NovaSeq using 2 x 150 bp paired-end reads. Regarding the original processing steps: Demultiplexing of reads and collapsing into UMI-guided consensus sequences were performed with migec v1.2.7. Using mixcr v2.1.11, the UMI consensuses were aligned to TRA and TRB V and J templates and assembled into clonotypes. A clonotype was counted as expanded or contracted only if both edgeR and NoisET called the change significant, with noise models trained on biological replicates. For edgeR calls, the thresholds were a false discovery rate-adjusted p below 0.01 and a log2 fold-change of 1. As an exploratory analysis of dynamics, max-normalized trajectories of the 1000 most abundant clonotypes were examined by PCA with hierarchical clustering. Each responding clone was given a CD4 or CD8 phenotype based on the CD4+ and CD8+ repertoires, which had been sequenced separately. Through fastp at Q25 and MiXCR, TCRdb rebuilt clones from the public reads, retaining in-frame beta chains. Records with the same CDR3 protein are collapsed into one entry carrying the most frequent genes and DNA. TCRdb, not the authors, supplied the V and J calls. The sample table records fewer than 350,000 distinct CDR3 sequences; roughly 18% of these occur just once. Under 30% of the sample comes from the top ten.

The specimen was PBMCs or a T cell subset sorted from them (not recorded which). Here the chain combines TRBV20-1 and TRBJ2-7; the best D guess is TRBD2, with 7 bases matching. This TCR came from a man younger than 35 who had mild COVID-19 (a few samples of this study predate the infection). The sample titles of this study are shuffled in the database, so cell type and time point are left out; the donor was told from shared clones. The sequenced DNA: TGCAGTGCTAGAGAGTGGGGGGGGCAAGGGAGCGAGCAGTACTTC. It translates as CSAREWGGQGSEQYF.